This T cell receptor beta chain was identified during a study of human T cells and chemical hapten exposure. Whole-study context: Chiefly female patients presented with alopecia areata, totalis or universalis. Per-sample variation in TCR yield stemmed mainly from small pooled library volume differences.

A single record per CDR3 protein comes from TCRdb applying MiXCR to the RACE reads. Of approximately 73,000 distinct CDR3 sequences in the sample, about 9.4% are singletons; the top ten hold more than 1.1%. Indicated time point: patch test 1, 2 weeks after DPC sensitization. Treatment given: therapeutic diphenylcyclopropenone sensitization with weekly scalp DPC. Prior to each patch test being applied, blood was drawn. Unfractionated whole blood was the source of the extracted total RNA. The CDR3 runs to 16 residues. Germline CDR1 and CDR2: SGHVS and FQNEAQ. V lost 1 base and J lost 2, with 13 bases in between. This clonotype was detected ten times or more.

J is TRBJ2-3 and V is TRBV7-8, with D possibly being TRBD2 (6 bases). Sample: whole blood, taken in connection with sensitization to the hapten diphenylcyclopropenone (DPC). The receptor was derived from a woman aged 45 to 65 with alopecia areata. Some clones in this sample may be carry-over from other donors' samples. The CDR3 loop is CASSLGWAGLTDTQYF. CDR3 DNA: TGTGCCAGCAGCTTAGGGTGGGCGGGACTCACAGATACGCAGTATTTT.